Ten or more counts support the clone carrying this T cell receptor (beta chain). Antigen unknown. As the method for making TCR beta libraries, quantitative 5'-RACE with molecular barcodes was used. TCRdb reprocessed the 5' RACE reads via MiXCR and lists one record per CDR3 protein. The profile covers about 320,000 distinct CDR3 sequences, with under 14% appearing a single time and roughly 9.5% taken by the ten largest. This sample is drawn from a study of CD8 T cells in ankylosing spondylitis. General observations from the study: Researchers report that disease-linked clones proved CD8+ and relatively rare in peripheral blood.

V lost 0 bases to trimming and J lost 5 bases, with 9 bases between them. This CDR3 is 15 amino acids long. Germline V gene lookup returns CDR1 SGHRS and CDR2 YFSETQ. The chain recombines TRBV5-1 with TRBJ1-6; D is ambiguous. The receptor was isolated from a female donor with ankylosing spondylitis or in good health (not recorded which). Sequencing was performed on blood, either unsorted or a sorted T cell fraction (not recorded which). Here the CDR3 DNA reads TGCGCCAGCAGCTTGGGCCGGGTTAATAATTCACCCCTCCACTTT. Its translation is CASSLGRVNNSPLHF.